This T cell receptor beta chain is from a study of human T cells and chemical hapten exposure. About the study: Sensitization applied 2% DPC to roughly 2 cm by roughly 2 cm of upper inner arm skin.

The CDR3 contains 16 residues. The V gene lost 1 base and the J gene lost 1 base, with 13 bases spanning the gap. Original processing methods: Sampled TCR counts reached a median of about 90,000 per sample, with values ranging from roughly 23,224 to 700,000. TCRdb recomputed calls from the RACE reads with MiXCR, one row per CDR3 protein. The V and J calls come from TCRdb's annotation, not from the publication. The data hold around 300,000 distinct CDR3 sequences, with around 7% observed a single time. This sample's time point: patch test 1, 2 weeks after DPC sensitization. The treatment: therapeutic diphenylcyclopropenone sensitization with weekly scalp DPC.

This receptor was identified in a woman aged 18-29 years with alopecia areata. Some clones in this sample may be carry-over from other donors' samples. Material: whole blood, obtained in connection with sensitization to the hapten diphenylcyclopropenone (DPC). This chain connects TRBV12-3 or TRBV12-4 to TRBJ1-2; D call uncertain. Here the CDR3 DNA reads TGTGCCAGCAGTTTAGAGGTTGGGAGGGTTAACTATGGCTACACCTTC. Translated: CASSLEVGRVNYGYTF.